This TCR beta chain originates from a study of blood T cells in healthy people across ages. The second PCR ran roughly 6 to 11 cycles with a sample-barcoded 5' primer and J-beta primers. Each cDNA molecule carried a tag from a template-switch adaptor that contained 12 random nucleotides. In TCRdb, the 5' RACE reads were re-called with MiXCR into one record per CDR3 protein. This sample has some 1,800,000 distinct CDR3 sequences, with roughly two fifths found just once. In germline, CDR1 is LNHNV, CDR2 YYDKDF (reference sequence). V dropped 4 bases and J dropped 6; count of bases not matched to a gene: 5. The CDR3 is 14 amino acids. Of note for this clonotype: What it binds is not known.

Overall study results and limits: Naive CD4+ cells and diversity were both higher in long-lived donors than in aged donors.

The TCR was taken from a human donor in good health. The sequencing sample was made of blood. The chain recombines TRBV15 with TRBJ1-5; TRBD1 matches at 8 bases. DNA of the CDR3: TGTGCCACCAGCACGGACAGGGTGGTTCAGCCCCAGCATTTT. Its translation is CATSTDRVVQPQHF.